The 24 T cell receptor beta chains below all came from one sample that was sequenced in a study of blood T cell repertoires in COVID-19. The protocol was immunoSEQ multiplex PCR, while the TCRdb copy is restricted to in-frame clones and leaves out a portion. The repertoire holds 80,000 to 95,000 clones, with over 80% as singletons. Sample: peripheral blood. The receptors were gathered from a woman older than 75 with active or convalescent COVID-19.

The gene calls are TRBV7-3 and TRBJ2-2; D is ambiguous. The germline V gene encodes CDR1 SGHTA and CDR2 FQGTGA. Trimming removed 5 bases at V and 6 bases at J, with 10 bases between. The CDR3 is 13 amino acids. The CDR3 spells CASSLRAPGELFF. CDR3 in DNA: TGTGCCAGCAGCCTAAGGGCACCCGGGGAGCTGTTTTTT.

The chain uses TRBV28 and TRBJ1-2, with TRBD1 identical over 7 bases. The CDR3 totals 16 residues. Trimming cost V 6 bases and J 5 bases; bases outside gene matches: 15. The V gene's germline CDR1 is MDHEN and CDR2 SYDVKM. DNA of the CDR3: TGTGCCAGCAGACCGACCGGGACAGTGGTGGAATATGGCTACACCTTC. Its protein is CASRPTGTVVEYGYTF.

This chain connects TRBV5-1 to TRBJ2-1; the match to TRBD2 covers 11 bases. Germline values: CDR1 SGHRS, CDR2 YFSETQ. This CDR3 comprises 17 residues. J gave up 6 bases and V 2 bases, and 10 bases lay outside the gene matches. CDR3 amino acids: CASSLKTSGVNGNEQFF. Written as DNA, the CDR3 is TGCGCCAGCAGCTTAAAGACTAGCGGGGTGAATGGCAATGAGCAGTTCTTC.

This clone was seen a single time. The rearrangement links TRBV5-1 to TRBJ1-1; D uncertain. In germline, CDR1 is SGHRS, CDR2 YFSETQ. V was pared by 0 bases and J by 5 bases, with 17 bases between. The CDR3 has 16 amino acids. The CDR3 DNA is TGCGCCAGCAGCTTGGAGGCGGGAATAACGGGAACTGAAGCTTTCTTT. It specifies CASSLEAGITGTEAFF.

CDR3 sequence: CASSMVAEPSYEQYF. DNA for the CDR3: TGTGCCAGTAGTATGGTAGCGGAACCCTCCTACGAGCAGTACTTC. The chain uses TRBV19 and TRBJ2-7; weak D call: TRBD2 (6 bases). Germline V lookup: CDR1 LNHDA, CDR2 SQIVND (reference sequence). This CDR3 contains 15 residues. The V and J ends lost 3 bases and 0 bases respectively, with 12 bases between them.

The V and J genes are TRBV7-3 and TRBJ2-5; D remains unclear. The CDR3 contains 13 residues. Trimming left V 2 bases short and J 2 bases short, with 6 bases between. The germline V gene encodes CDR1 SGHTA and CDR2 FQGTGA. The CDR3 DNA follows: TGTGCCAGCAGCTTATCAACTCAAGAGACCCAGTACTTC. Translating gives CASSLSTQETQYF.

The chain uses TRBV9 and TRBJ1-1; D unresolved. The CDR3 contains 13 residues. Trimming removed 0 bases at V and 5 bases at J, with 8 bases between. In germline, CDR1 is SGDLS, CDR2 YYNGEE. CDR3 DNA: TGTGCCAGCAGCGTAGCCGGGGATACTGAAGCTTTCTTT. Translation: CASSVAGDTEAFF.

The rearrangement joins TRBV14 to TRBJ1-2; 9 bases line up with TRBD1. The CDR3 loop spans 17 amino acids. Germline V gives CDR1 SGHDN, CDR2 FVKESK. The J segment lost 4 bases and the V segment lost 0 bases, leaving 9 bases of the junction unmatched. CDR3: CASSQDTPTGGAYGYTF. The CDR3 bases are TGTGCCAGCAGCCAAGACACCCCGACAGGGGGGGCCTATGGCTACACCTTC.

The CDR3 coding sequence is TGTGCCATCACCAGAGAACCGGGTGAAAAACTGTTTTTT. Translated, it gives CAITREPGEKLFF. The chain carries TRBV10-3 and TRBJ1-4; D uncertain. The germline V gene encodes CDR1 ENHRY and CDR2 SYGVKD. Trimming cost V 7 bases and J 7 bases, with 13 bases left between them. The CDR3 is 13 residues long.

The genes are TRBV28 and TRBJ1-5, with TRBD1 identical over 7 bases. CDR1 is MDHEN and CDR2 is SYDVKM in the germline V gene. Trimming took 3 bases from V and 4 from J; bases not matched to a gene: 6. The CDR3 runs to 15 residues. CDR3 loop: CASSFTGVGNQPQHF. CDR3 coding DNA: TGTGCCAGCAGTTTTACAGGGGTAGGGAATCAGCCCCAGCATTTT.

CDR3 nucleotides: TGTGCCAGCAGCTTGGGGACAGGAGCAACTAATGAAAAACTGTTTTTT. Its protein product is CASSLGTGATNEKLFF. The chain links TRBV5-4 to TRBJ1-4, with 7 bases aligning to TRBD1. Trimming removed 0 bases from V and 0 bases from J; junction bases left unmatched: 2. Looked up from germline, CDR1 is SGHNT and CDR2 is YYREEE (reference sequence). This CDR3 has 16 residues.

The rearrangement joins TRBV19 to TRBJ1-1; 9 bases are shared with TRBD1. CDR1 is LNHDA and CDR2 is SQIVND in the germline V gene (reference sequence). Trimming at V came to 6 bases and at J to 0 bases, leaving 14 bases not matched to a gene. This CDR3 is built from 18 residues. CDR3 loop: CASRPNRGRGTMNTEAFF. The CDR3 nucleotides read TGTGCCAGTAGGCCAAACAGGGGGCGGGGGACAATGAACACTGAAGCTTTCTTT.

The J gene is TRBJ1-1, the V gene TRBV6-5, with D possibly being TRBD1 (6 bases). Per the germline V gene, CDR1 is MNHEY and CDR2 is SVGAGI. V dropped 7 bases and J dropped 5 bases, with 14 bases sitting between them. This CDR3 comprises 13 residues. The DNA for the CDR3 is TGTGCCAGCACCGGAAGGGGGTTGACTGAAGCTTTCTTT. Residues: CASTGRGLTEAFF.

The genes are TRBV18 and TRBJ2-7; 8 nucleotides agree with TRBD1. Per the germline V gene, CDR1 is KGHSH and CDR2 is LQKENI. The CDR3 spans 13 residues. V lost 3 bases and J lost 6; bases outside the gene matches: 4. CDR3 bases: TGTGCCAGCTCACCCCAGGGGGCAGGCGAGCAGTACTTC. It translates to CASSPQGAGEQYF.

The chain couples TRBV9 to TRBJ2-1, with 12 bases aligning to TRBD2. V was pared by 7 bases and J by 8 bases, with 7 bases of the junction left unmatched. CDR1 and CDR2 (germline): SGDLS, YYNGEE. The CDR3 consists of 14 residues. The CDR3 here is CASSLAGGGHEQFF. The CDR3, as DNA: TGTGCCAGCTCTCTAGCGGGGGGGGGCCATGAGCAGTTCTTC.

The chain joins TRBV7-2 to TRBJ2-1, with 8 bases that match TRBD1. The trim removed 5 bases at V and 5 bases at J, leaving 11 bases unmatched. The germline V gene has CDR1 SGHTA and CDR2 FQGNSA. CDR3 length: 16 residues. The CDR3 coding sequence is TGTGCCAGCAGCCCCCGACAGGGGAGTATGGACAATGAGCAGTTCTTC. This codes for CASSPRQGSMDNEQFF.

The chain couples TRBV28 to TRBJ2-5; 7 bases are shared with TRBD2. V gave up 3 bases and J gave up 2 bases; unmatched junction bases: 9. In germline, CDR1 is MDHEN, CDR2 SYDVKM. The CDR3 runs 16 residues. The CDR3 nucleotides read TGTGCCAGCAGTTTTGTGGGGGGGGTGATACAAGAGACCCAGTACTTC. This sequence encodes CASSFVGGVIQETQYF.

The CDR3 DNA is TGTGCCTCTGGGGGCAAGTCGAACACCGGGGAGCTGTTTTTT. Translating gives CASGGKSNTGELFF. The gene calls are TRBV19 and TRBJ2-2; D may be TRBD1 (6 bases). This CDR3 comprises 14 residues. The germline V gene has CDR1 LNHDA and CDR2 SQIVND (reference sequence). V shed 11 bases and J shed 0 bases, with 13 bases lying between them.

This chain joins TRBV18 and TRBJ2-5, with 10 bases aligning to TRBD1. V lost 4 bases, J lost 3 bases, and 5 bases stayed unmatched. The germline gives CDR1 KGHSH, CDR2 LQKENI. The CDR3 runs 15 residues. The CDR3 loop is CASSRGQGDEETQYF. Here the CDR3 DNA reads TGTGCCAGCTCACGAGGACAGGGGGATGAAGAGACCCAGTACTTC.

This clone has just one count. CDR3 nucleotides: TGCAGTGCTAGTGGGCCCCCCGTGATAGCGGGAATGAACACCGGGGAGCTGTTTTTT. Its protein is CSASGPPVIAGMNTGELFF. The J gene is TRBJ2-2, the V gene TRBV20-1; 8 nucleotides match TRBD2. Germline V gives CDR1 DFQATT, CDR2 SNEGSKA (reference sequence). Unmatched junction bases numbered 16, after V lost 3 bases and J lost 1 base. CDR3 length: 19 residues.

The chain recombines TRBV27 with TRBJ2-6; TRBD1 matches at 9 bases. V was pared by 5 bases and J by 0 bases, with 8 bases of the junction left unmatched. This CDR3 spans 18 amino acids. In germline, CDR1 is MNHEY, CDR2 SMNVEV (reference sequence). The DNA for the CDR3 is TGTGCCAGCAGTAGCCTAGGACAGGGGATCTCTGGGGCCAACGTCCTGACTTTC. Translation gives CASSSLGQGISGANVLTF.

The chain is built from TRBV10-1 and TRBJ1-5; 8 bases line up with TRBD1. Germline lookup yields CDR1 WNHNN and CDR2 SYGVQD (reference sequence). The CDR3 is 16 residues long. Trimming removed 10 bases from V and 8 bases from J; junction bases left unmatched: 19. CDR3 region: CAKTLRTGKGRKPQHF. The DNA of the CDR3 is TGCGCCAAGACCTTGAGGACAGGGAAAGGTCGGAAGCCCCAGCATTTT.

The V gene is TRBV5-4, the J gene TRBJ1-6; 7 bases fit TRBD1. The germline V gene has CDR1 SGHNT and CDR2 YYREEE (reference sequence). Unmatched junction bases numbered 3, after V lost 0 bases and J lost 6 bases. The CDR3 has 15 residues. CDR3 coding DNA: TGTGCCAGCAGCTTGGAGAGACAGGGTAATTCACCCCTCCACTTT. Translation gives CASSLERQGNSPLHF.

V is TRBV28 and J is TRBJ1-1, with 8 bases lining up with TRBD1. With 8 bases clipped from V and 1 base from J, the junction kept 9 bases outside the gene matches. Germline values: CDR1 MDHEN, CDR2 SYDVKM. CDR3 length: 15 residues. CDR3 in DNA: TGTGCCAGCCCGCCAGGGGGCTCGGGGAACACTGAAGCTTTCTTT. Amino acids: CASPPGGSGNTEAFF.